What follows describes a single T cell receptor (beta chain). This clone has only a few counts. No antigen is known for it. Base quality data are lacking; no much larger clone is found one base away. The data derive from a study of CD8+ T cells in alopecia areata listed by TCRdb under 2018. General notes on the study: Treated patients were enrolled in an open-label pilot trial of oral tofacitinib at 5 to 10 mg twice daily for moderate-to-severe alopecia areata. Tofacitinib was administered for 6 to 18 months, and 6 months of follow-up off drug were then conducted to assess delayed response and recurrence. The SALT score, which quantifies the percentage of affected scalp surface area, was used to measure disease severity in treated patients. In both human patients and the C3H/HeJ mouse model, the study applied high-throughput TCRbeta sequencing to look at T cell clonal expansion in alopecia areata. Scalp tissue and sorted CD4+ and CD8+ peripheral blood T cells from patchy and totalis/universalis alopecia areata patients and from healthy controls were covered by human TCRbeta sequencing. Biopsies were taken from tofacitinib-treated patients at baseline and at 4 and 24 weeks of treatment, and a later scalp biopsy was taken in several of the tofacitinib-treated patients. Scalp clonality was compared across normal scalp (n=4), patchy alopecia areata scalp (n=8), and alopecia totalis/universalis scalp (n=8). The RNA source kit depended on sample type: the PAXgene miRNA kit for fixed scalp, the miRNeasy kit for PBMCs, and the RNeasy kit for mouse skin. Amplification of TCRbeta CDR3 regions was done by immunoSEQ multiplex PCR using 35 Vbeta forward primers and 13 Jbeta reverse primers. Broader findings and caveats from the paper: Lesional scalp, especially in alopecia totalis/universalis, showed higher clonality and more expanded CD8+ clones than normal scalp, suggesting antigenic drive. During tofacitinib treatment, many expanded lesional clones stuck around in both scalp and blood, and this persistence may partly explain why relapse happens after treatment is stopped. Scalp clonality and the number of expanded CD8+ clones among the top 100 scalp clones were significantly decreased by tofacitinib. Because the treated cohort was small and had just a single nonresponder, larger studies are needed to establish links between baseline CD8+ expansion and response. Unlike mouse skin, which is dominated by gammadelta T cells, normal human skin has resident alphabeta T cells that are also sequenced, and this complicates analysis of the scalp TCR repertoire. TCR sequences shared between patients were less clear than in mice, possibly partly because of HLA diversity in the patient population.

Libraries were prepared through the immunoSEQ multiplex PCR assay. For TCR sequencing, RNA was extracted from every sample and reverse transcribed into cDNA to serve as template. First-strand cDNA was synthesized using SuperScript III with a 2:1 mix of oligo-dT and random hexamers. A synthetic immune receptor repertoire was used to assess amplification bias, and residual bias was removed computationally. The authors processed their data as follows. Raw reads were preprocessed for error removal, and CDR3 was defined according to IMGT conventions as running from the conserved cysteine to phenylalanine. To get clonality, Shannon entropy was normalized by log2 of the number of productive unique TCRs and the result was subtracted from 1. Whether each scalp clone was CD4 or CD8 was inferred by checking scalp TCRbeta sequences against the CD4 and CD8 repertoires from sorted blood. In TCRdb, the immuneACCESS table is reduced to in-frame sequences with V and J assigned. These tables do not hold every clone; where another copy was compared, an unresolved V gene accounts for under half, and the others remain unexplained. V and J calls and clone size are copied from that table; D and trimming were computed from the DNA. The sample has under 350,000 clones on record, 58% of them singletons. About 1.8% of the sample comes from the top ten.

Interpreted using the paper, the time point label stands for: around 24 weeks on oral tofacitinib. The sample's treatment or condition label is to be understood as: oral pan-JAK inhibitor, 5-10 mg twice daily. Lesional scalp punch biopsies and peripheral blood were collected from alopecia areata patients. PBMCs were separated by density centrifugation and stained for CD3, CD4 and CD8, after which CD4+ and CD8+ T cells were sorted on a FACSAria. V is shortened by 6 bases, J by 8 bases, and the region joining them spans 7 bases. The germline V gene specifies ENHRY as CDR1 and SYGVKD as CDR2. The CDR3 runs 11 residues from the cysteine to the phenylalanine. Only the CDR3 DNA is retained, 33 bases long and in frame from the first base.

This clonotype originated in a human donor with alopecia areata. The sequence links TRBV10-3 to TRBJ2-2, with TRBD1 tentatively as D gene (6 bases match). This sample comprised CD4+ T cells sorted from blood, obtained at week 24, from a patient treated with tofacitinib. CDR3 region: CAIRGQGELFF. The nucleotides read TGTGCCATCAGGGGACAAGGGGAGCTGTTTTTT.